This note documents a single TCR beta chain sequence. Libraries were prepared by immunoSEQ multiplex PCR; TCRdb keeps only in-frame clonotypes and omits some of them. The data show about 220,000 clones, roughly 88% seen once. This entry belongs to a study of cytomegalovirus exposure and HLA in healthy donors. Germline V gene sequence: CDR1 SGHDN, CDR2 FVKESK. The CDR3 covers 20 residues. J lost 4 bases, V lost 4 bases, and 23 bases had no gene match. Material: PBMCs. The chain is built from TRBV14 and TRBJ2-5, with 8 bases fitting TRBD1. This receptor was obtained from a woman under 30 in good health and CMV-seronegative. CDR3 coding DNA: TGTGCCAGCAGCCCGCTCTTACCAGCCGGACAGGGAAGGTGGGGAGAGACCCAGTACTTC. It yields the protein CASSPLLPAGQGRWGETQYF.